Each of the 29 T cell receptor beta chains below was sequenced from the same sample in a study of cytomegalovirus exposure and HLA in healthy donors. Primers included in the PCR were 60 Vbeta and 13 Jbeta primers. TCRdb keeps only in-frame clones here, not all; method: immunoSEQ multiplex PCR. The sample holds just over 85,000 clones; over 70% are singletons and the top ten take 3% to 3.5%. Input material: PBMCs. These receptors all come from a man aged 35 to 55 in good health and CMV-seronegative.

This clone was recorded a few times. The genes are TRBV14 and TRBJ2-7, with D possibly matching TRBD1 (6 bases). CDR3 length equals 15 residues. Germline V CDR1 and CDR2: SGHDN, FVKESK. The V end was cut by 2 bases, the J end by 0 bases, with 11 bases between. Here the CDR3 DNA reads TGTGCCAGCAGCCAATGGACAGATATCTCCTACGAGCAGTACTTC. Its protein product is CASSQWTDISYEQYF. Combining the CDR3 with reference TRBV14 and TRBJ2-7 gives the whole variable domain EAGVTQFPSHSVIEKGQTVTLRCDPISGHDNLYWYRRVMGKEIKFLLHFVKESKQDESGMPNNRFLAERTGGTYSTLKVQPAELEDSGVYFCASSQWTDISYEQYFGPGTRLTVT.

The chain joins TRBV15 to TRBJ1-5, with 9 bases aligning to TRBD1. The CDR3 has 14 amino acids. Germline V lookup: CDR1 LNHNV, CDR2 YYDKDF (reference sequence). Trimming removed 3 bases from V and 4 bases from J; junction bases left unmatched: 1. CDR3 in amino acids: CATSSDRGNQPQHF. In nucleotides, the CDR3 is TGTGCCACCAGCAGCGACAGGGGGAATCAGCCCCAGCATTTT.

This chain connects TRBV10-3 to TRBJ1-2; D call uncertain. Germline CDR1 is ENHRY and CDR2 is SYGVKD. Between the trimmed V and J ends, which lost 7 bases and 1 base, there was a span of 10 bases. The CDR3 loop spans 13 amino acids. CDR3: CAITGNHNYGYTF. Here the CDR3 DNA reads TGTGCCATCACCGGGAACCATAACTATGGCTACACCTTC.

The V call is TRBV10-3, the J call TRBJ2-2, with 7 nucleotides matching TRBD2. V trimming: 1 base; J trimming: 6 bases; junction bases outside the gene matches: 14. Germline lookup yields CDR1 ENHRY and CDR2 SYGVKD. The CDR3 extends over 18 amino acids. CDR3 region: CAISEWGGGQPGSGELFF. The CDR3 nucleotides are TGTGCCATCAGTGAGTGGGGGGGTGGCCAGCCAGGATCCGGGGAGCTGTTTTTT.

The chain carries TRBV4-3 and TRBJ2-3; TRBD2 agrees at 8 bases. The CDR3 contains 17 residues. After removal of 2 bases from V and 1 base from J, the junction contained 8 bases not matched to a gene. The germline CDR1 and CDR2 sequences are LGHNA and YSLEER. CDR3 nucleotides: TGCGCCAGCAGCCAATCTCTCCCGACTAGCGGCACAGATACGCAGTATTTT. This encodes CASSQSLPTSGTDTQYF.

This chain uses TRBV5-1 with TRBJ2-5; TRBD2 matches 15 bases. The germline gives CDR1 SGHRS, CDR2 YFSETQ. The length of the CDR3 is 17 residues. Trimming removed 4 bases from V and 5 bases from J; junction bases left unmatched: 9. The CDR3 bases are TGCGCCAGCAGCCTCCTCTGGACTAGCGGGGGGGCGGAGACCCAGTACTTC. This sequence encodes CASSLLWTSGGAETQYF.

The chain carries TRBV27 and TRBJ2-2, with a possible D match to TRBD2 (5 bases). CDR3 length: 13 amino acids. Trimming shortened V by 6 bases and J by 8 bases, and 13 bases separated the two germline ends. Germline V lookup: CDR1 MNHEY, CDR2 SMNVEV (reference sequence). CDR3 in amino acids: CASSGDGRGELFF. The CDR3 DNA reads TGTGCCAGCAGCGGGGATGGTAGGGGGGAGCTGTTTTTT.

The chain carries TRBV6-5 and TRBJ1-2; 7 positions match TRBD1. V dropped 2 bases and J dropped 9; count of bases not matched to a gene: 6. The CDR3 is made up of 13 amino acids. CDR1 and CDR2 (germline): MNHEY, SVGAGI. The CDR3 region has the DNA TGTGCCAGCAGTTACGACAGGGAAGGTAGCTACACCTTC. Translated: CASSYDREGSYTF.

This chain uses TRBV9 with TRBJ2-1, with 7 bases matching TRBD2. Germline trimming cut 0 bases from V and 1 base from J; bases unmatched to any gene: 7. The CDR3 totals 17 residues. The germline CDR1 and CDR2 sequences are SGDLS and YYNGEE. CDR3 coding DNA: TGTGCCAGCAGCGTAGCGGGGGGAGGAGCATCCTACAATGAGCAGTTCTTC. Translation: CASSVAGGGASYNEQFF.

The CDR3 coding sequence is TGTGCCAGCAGTGACTCTGCTACAGGGGGTTTCGTTACGCAGTATTTT. Translation: CASSDSATGGFVTQYF. The chain couples TRBV6-4 to TRBJ2-3; TRBD1 matches 8 bases. The V gene end was trimmed by 0 bases and the J gene end by 8 bases; junction bases not matched to a gene: 10. CDR1 MRHNA and CDR2 SNTAGT come from the germline V gene. The CDR3 has 16 amino acids.

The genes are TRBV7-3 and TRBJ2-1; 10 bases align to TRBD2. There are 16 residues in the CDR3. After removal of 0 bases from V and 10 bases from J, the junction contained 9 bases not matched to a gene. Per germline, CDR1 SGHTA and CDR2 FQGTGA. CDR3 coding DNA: TGTGCCAGCAGCTTAACCGTAGCGGGGGGCATGAGCGAGCAGTTCTTC. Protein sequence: CASSLTVAGGMSEQFF.

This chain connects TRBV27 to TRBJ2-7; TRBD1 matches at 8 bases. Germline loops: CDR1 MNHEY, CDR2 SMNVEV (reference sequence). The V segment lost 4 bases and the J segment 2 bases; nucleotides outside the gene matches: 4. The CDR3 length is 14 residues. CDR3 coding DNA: TGTGCCAGCAGTTCATCGACAGGGGCCTACGAGCAGTACTTC. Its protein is CASSSSTGAYEQYF.

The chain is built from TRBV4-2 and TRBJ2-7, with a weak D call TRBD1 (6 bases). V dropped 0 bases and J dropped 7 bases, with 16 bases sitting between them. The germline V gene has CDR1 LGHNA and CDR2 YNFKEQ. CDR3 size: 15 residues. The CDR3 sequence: CASSQDSGQDREQYF. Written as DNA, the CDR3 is TGTGCCAGCAGCCAAGATTCCGGACAAGACAGGGAGCAGTACTTC.

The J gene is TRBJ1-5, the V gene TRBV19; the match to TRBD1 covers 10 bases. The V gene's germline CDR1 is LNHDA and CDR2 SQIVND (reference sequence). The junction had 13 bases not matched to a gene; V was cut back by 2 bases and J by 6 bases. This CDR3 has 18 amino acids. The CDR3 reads CASSIRGQGTFGGQPQHF. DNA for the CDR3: TGTGCCAGTAGTATACGGGGACAGGGGACTTTTGGAGGTCAGCCCCAGCATTTT.

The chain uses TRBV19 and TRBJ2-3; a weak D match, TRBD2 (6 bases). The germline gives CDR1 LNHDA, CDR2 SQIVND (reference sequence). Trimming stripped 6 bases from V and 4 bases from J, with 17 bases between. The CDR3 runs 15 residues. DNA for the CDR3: TGTGCCAGTAGACGAGCGGTGGGGGGTTCAGATACGCAGTATTTT. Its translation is CASRRAVGGSDTQYF. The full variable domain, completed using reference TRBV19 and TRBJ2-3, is DGGITQSPKYLFRKEGQNVTLSCEQNLNHDAMYWYRQDPGQGLRLIYYSQIVNDFQKGDIAEGYSVSREKKESFPLTVTSAQKNPTAFYLCASRRAVGGSDTQYFGPGTRLTVL.

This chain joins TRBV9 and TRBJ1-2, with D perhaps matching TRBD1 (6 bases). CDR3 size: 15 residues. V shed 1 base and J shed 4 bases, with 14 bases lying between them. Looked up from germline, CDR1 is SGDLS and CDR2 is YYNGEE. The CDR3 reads CASSVSGGTPYGYTF. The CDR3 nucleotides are TGTGCCAGCAGCGTAAGCGGGGGCACCCCCTATGGCTACACCTTC.

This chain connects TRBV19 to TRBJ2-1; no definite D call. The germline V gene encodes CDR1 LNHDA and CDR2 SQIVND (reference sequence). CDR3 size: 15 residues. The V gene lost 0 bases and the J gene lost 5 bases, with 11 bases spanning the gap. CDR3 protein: CASSIDILEDNEQFF. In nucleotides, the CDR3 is TGTGCCAGTAGTATAGATATTCTAGAAGACAATGAGCAGTTCTTC.

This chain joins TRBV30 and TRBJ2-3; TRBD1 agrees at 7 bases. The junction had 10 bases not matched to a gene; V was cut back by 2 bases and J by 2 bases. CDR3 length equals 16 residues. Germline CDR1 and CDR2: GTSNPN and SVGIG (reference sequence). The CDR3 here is CAWSISGTELTDTQYF. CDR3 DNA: TGTGCCTGGAGTATATCCGGGACAGAACTCACAGATACGCAGTATTTT.

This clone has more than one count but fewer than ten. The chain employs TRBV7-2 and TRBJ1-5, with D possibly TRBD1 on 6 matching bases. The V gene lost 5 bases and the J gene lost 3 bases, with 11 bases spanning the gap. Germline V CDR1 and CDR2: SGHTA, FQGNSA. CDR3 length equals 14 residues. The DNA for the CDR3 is TGTGCCAGCAGCCGGACAGCGTTCAATCAGCCCCAGCATTTT. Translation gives CASSRTAFNQPQHF.

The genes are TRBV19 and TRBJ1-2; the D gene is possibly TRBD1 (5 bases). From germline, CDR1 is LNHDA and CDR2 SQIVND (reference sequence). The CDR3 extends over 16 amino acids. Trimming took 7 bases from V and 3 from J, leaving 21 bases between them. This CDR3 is CASTLDQGRYHYGYTF. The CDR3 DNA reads TGTGCCAGTACCCTCGATCAGGGCAGGTACCACTATGGCTACACCTTC. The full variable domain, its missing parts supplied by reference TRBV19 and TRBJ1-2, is DGGITQSPKYLFRKEGQNVTLSCEQNLNHDAMYWYRQDPGQGLRLIYYSQIVNDFQKGDIAEGYSVSREKKESFPLTVTSAQKNPTAFYLCASTLDQGRYHYGYTFGSGTRLTVV.

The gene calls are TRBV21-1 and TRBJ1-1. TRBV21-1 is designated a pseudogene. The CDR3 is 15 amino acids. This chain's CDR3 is CASSKDPRAKTEAFF. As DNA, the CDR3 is TGTGCCAGCAGCAAAGATCCGAGGGCAAAGACTGAAGCTTTCTTT.

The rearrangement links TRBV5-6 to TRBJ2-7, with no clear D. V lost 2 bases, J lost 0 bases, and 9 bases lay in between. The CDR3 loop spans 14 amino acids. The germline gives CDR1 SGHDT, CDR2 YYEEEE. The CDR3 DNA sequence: TGTGCCAGCAGCTTAACCTATAGCTCCTACGAGCAGTACTTC. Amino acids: CASSLTYSSYEQYF. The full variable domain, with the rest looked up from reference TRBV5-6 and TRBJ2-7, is DAGVTQSPTHLIKTRGQQVTLRCSPKSGHDTVSWYQQALGQGPQFIFQYYEEEERQRGNFPDRFSGHQFPNYSSELNVNALLLGDSALYLCASSLTYSSYEQYFGPGTRLTVT.

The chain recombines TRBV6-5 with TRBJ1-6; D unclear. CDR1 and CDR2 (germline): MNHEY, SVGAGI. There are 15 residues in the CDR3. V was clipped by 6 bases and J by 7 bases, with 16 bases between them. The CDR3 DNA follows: TGTGCCAGCAGCACAAAAGGACGGGGAAATTCACCCCTCCACTTT. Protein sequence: CASSTKGRGNSPLHF.

CDR3 DNA: TGTGCCAGCAGTCCCGACAGGGGGCTGGCCGGGGAGCTGTTTTTT. This sequence encodes CASSPDRGLAGELFF. This chain links TRBV7-9 with TRBJ2-2; 10 bases agree with TRBD1. This CDR3 has 15 amino acids. V was pared by 6 bases and J by 6 bases, with 7 bases of the junction left unmatched. Germline-derived CDR1 and CDR2 are SEHNR and FQNEAQ (reference sequence).

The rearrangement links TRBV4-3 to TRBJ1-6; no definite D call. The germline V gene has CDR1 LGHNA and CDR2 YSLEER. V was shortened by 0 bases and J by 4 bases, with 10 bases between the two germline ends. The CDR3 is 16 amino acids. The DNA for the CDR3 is TGCGCCAGCAGCCAAGATCCGGCGGAGTATAATTCACCCCTCCACTTT. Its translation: CASSQDPAEYNSPLHF.

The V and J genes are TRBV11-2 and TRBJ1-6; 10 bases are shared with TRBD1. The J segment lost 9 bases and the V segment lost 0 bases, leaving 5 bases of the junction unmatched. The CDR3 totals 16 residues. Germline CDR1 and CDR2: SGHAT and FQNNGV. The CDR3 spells CASSLDSGTGASPLHF. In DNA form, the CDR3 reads TGTGCCAGCAGCTTAGACTCCGGGACAGGGGCTTCACCCCTCCACTTT.

CDR3 sequence reads: CASSYSRHSNTEAFF. CDR3 sequence (DNA): TGTGCCAGCAGTTACTCGAGGCACTCTAACACTGAAGCTTTCTTT. V is TRBV6-6 and J is TRBJ1-1; D unclear. V gave up 0 bases and J gave up 2 bases, with 10 bases separating them. This CDR3 has 15 amino acids. Germline-derived CDR1 and CDR2 are MNHNY and SVGAGI (reference sequence).

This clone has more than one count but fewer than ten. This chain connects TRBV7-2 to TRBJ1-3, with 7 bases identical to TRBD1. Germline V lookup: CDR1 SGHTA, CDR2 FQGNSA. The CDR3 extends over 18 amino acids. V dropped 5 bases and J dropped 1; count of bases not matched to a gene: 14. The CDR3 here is CASSPWAGQPSSGNTIYF. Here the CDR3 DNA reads TGTGCCAGCAGCCCTTGGGCGGGACAGCCTTCTTCTGGAAACACCATATATTTT.

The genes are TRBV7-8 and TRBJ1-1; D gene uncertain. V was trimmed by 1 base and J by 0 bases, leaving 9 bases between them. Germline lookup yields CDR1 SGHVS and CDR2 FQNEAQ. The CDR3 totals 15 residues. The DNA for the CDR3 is TGTGCCAGCAGCTTAGAACCGGGGATGAACACTGAAGCTTTCTTT. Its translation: CASSLEPGMNTEAFF.